These T cell receptor beta chains were read from a single sample in a study of siplizumab effects on memory and regulatory T cells. Libraries were prepared by immunoSEQ multiplex PCR; TCRdb keeps only in-frame clonotypes and omits some of them. Among some 100,000 clones listed, roughly 94% were seen once. Sequenced input: non-Treg CD4+ T cells sorted from blood. These receptors were obtained from a human donor in good health. Both conserved end residues are part of each CDR3. Each record gives: CDR3 protein, CDR3 DNA, D gene, J gene, V gene, clone size. A D gene is named only where the DNA matches it firmly. Not every row has a clone size; where given, it reads once, few, many or a size class.

cdr3_aa: CASSSNPSYEQYF; cdr3_nt: TGTGCCAGCAGCTCCAATCCGAGCTACGAGCAGTACTTC; d_call: NA; j_call: TRBJ2-7; v_call: TRBV28; clone_size: NA
cdr3_aa: CASSPYLASGRTGDTQYF; cdr3_nt: TGTGCCAGCTCACCTTATTTGGCTAGCGGGAGGACGGGAGATACGCAGTATTTT; d_call: TRBD2; j_call: TRBJ2-3; v_call: TRBV18; clone_size: once
cdr3_aa: CAWSEYQSRNTEAFF; cdr3_nt: TGTGCCTGGAGTGAATACCAGTCAAGGAACACTGAAGCTTTCTTT; d_call: NA; j_call: TRBJ1-1; v_call: TRBV30; clone_size: NA
cdr3_aa: CASRTGESNEKLFF; cdr3_nt: TGTGCCAGCAGAACAGGGGAATCTAATGAAAAACTGTTTTTT; d_call: TRBD1; j_call: TRBJ1-4; v_call: TRBV28; clone_size: NA
cdr3_aa: CASSPPRTGPYGYTF; cdr3_nt: TGTGCCAGCTCACCACCCCGGACAGGCCCCTATGGCTACACCTTC; d_call: TRBD1; j_call: TRBJ1-2; v_call: TRBV18; clone_size: NA
cdr3_aa: CASRAGQGDGYTF; cdr3_nt: TGTGCCAGCAGGGCTGGACAGGGTGACGGCTACACCTTC; d_call: TRBD1; j_call: TRBJ1-2; v_call: TRBV11-2; clone_size: NA
cdr3_aa: CASSSTHGLGAGAPNEQFF; cdr3_nt: TGTGCCAGCAGCTCAACCCACGGCCTAGGAGCCGGAGCCCCTAATGAGCAGTTCTTC; d_call: NA; j_call: TRBJ2-1; v_call: TRBV11-2; clone_size: NA
cdr3_aa: CASSLVSSLVFF; cdr3_nt: TGTGCCAGCAGCTTAGTGTCCAGTCTGGTTTTCTTT; d_call: NA; j_call: TRBJ1-1; v_call: TRBV7-9; clone_size: NA
cdr3_aa: CASSGQGQGVGETQYF; cdr3_nt: TGTGCCAGCAGTGGCCAAGGACAGGGGGTTGGAGAGACCCAGTACTTC; d_call: TRBD1; j_call: TRBJ2-5; v_call: TRBV25-1; clone_size: NA
cdr3_aa: CASSPNQGMNTEAFF; cdr3_nt: TGTGCCAGCAGCCCAAACCAGGGCATGAACACTGAAGCTTTCTTT; d_call: NA; j_call: TRBJ1-1; v_call: TRBV2; clone_size: NA
cdr3_aa: CASKGRASNQPQHF; cdr3_nt: TGTGCCAGCAAAGGGAGGGCGAGCAATCAGCCCCAGCATTTT; d_call: NA; j_call: TRBJ1-5; v_call: TRBV6-5; clone_size: NA
cdr3_aa: CASSHGQGTETQYF; cdr3_nt: TGTGCCAGCAGCCACGGACAGGGGACGGAGACCCAGTACTTC; d_call: TRBD1; j_call: TRBJ2-5; v_call: TRBV7-9; clone_size: NA
cdr3_aa: CASSLGTSGREDTQYF; cdr3_nt: TGTGCCAGCAGCTTAGGGACTAGCGGGAGGGAAGATACGCAGTATTTT; d_call: TRBD2; j_call: TRBJ2-3; v_call: TRBV11-3; clone_size: NA
cdr3_aa: CASSPIFTNEKLFF; cdr3_nt: TGTGCCAGCTCACCGATCTTCACTAATGAAAAACTGTTTTTT; d_call: NA; j_call: TRBJ1-4; v_call: TRBV18; clone_size: NA
cdr3_aa: CASSLNTGELFF; cdr3_nt: TGTGCCAGCTCACTAAACACCGGGGAGCTGTTTTTT; d_call: NA; j_call: TRBJ2-2; v_call: TRBV7-6; clone_size: NA
cdr3_aa: CASSDRSLPLTGELFF; cdr3_nt: TGTGCCAGCAGTGACAGGTCCCTCCCACTCACCGGGGAGCTGTTTTTT; d_call: NA; j_call: TRBJ2-2; v_call: TRBV2; clone_size: NA
cdr3_aa: CASSPGTGPFEAFF; cdr3_nt: TGTGCCAGCTCACCAGGGACAGGACCATTTGAAGCTTTCTTT; d_call: TRBD1; j_call: TRBJ1-1; v_call: TRBV18; clone_size: NA
cdr3_aa: CASRVTGLNTEAFF; cdr3_nt: TGTGCCAGCAGGGTGACAGGCTTGAACACTGAAGCTTTCTTT; d_call: NA; j_call: TRBJ1-1; v_call: TRBV6-1; clone_size: NA
cdr3_aa: CASSPRISGIHNEQFF; cdr3_nt: TGTGCCAGCAGCCCCCGGATTAGCGGGATACACAATGAGCAGTTCTTC; d_call: TRBD2; j_call: TRBJ2-1; v_call: TRBV28; clone_size: NA
cdr3_aa: CATSIRGGAGATDTQYF; cdr3_nt: TGTGCCACCAGCATAAGAGGTGGAGCGGGAGCCACAGATACGCAGTATTTT; d_call: TRBD2; j_call: TRBJ2-3; v_call: TRBV15; clone_size: NA
cdr3_aa: CSVGGGANTEAFF; cdr3_nt: TGCAGCGTTGGGGGTGGAGCGAACACTGAAGCTTTCTTT; d_call: NA; j_call: TRBJ1-1; v_call: TRBV29-1; clone_size: NA
cdr3_aa: CASSRGQDVRSSYNEQFF; cdr3_nt: TGTGCCAGCAGCCGCGGACAGGATGTAAGGAGCTCCTACAATGAGCAGTTCTTC; d_call: TRBD1; j_call: TRBJ2-1; v_call: TRBV7-8; clone_size: NA
cdr3_aa: CASSMMEQAKNIQYF; cdr3_nt: TGTGCCAGTAGTATGATGGAACAAGCCAAAAACATTCAGTACTTC; d_call: NA; j_call: TRBJ2-4; v_call: TRBV19; clone_size: NA
cdr3_aa: CASFLAAGGELFF; cdr3_nt: TGCGCCAGCTTCCTAGCGGCCGGCGGGGAGCTGTTTTTT; d_call: TRBD2; j_call: TRBJ2-2; v_call: TRBV5-1; clone_size: NA
cdr3_aa: CASSPWGAGGPVDEQFF; cdr3_nt: TGTGCCAGCAGCCCATGGGGGGCGGGAGGGCCAGTGGATGAGCAGTTCTTC; d_call: TRBD2; j_call: TRBJ2-1; v_call: TRBV7-3; clone_size: NA
cdr3_aa: CASKYTGQGAYGYTF; cdr3_nt: TGTGCCAGCAAGTACACGGGACAGGGGGCCTATGGCTACACCTTC; d_call: TRBD1; j_call: TRBJ1-2; v_call: TRBV27; clone_size: NA